This T cell receptor beta chain was observed in a study of T cells in Graves' hyperthyroidism and ophthalmopathy. TCR beta CDR3 region amplification was performed from RNA transcripts. Researchers ran a first-round RT-PCR on the TCR CDR3 using the HTBI primer set. TCRdb re-called the multiplex PCR reads through MiXCR, storing one row per CDR3 protein. This table holds hundreds of thousands of distinct CDR3 sequences, 40% to 55% found once. Over 18 months, lack of ophthalmopathy progression marked Graves' hyperthyroidism as stable. V lost 6 bases to trimming and J lost 4 bases, with 12 bases between them. The CDR3 has 13 amino acids. Looked up from germline, CDR1 is MGHDK and CDR2 is SYGVNS. This clonotype was seen ten or more times.

This TCR was recovered from a woman aged 18-30 years with Graves' hyperthyroidism. The sequenced material came from peripheral blood or thyroid tissue (not recorded which). The V and J genes are TRBV25-1 and TRBJ1-2; tentative D call: TRBD1 (5 bases). In DNA form, the CDR3 reads TGTGCCAGCAGACCGCAAGGGGTCTATGGCTACACCTTC. It is translated as CASRPQGVYGYTF.